This T cell receptor beta chain was sequenced in a study of blood T cell repertoires in COVID-19. Study details: PBMCs, B-cell-depleted T cells, or T cells provided the cDNA or gDNA that made up the material.

Profiled with immunoSEQ multiplex PCR; TCRdb holds only in-frame clones, not every one. The sample lists roughly 130,000 clones, about four fifths occurring once. Germline values: CDR1 LNHDA, CDR2 SQIVND (reference sequence). With 6 bases removed from V and 5 bases from J, the gap between germline ends came to 20 bases. This CDR3 is 17 amino acids long. V is TRBV19 and J is TRBJ1-6, with D tentatively TRBD1 (6 bases). This TCR was sampled from a man aged 55 to 70 with active or convalescent COVID-19. Sequencing was performed on peripheral blood. CDR3 nucleotides: TGTGCCAGTAGAAGCCCCACTGCGACAGGAAATAATTCACCCCTCCACTTT. Protein sequence: CASRSPTATGNNSPLHF.